The next 23 T cell receptor beta chains were all read from a single sample in a study of cytomegalovirus exposure and HLA in healthy donors. Primers for the PCR totalled 60 Vbeta and 13 Jbeta. Here immunoSEQ multiplex PCR was the method, and the copy in TCRdb shows in-frame clones only, minus some. The repertoire holds about 140,000 clones, with 70% to 85% as singletons. Input material: PBMCs. The source is a man aged 40-49 years in good health and CMV-seronegative.

The chain uses TRBV28 and TRBJ1-2; a possible D gene is TRBD1 (5 bases). Germline CDR1 is MDHEN and CDR2 is SYDVKM. This CDR3 is built from 14 residues. The V and J ends lost 7 bases and 8 bases respectively, with 20 bases between them. The CDR3, as DNA: TGTGCCAGCACCTCCCAGGGAGGTGGTCGGGGCTACACCTTC. This encodes CASTSQGGGRGYTF.

The gene calls are TRBV27 and TRBJ1-6; the D is unclear. Trimming pared 5 bases from V and 8 bases from J, leaving 16 bases between. This CDR3 has 15 amino acids. Per the germline V gene, CDR1 is MNHEY and CDR2 is SMNVEV (reference sequence). This CDR3 reads CASSPLRSLDSPLHF. CDR3 bases: TGTGCCAGCAGTCCACTTAGGAGCTTAGATTCACCCCTCCACTTT.

This chain connects TRBV5-5 to TRBJ2-1; TRBD1 is a possible D gene (6 bases). Trimming took 3 bases from V and 5 from J, leaving 9 bases between them. This CDR3 spans 13 amino acids. CDR1 SGHKS and CDR2 YYEKEE come from the germline V gene (reference sequence). As DNA, the CDR3 is TGTGCCAGCAGCTCGGGACAAAACAATGAGCAGTTCTTC. Its translation is CASSSGQNNEQFF. Full variable domain (missing parts from reference TRBV5-5 and TRBJ2-1): DAGVTQSPTHLIKTRGQQVTLRCSPISGHKSVSWYQQVLGQGPQFIFQYYEKEERGRGNFPDRFSARQFPNYSSELNVNALLLGDSALYLCASSSGQNNEQFFGPGTRLTVL.

The rearrangement joins TRBV29-1 to TRBJ2-7, with TRBD1 matching over 10 bases. The CDR3 is made up of 14 amino acids. The trim removed 5 bases at V and 6 bases at J, leaving 10 bases unmatched. Germline CDR1 reads SQVTM; CDR2 reads ANQGSEA. In DNA form, the CDR3 reads TGCAGCGTTATTTCGGACAGGGGGGGGCTCGAGCAGTACTTC. This translates into CSVISDRGGLEQYF.

The V gene is TRBV30, the J gene TRBJ2-5, with 7 bases aligning to TRBD2. Germline CDR1 reads GTSNPN; CDR2 reads SVGIG (reference sequence). The CDR3 loop spans 11 amino acids. After removal of 3 bases from V and 11 bases from J, the junction contained 6 bases not matched to a gene. CDR3 amino acids: CAWRGLAEQYF. CDR3 coding DNA: TGTGCCTGGAGGGGGCTAGCGGAGCAGTACTTC.

The chain couples TRBV25-1 to TRBJ1-6; unclear D gene. The V end was cut by 0 bases, the J end by 8 bases, with 17 bases between. Germline CDR1 reads MGHDK; CDR2 reads SYGVNS. CDR3 length equals 17 residues. CDR3 protein: CASSEYARAPTDSPLHF. The CDR3 bases are TGTGCCAGCAGTGAATATGCCAGAGCGCCCACGGATTCACCCCTCCACTTT.

This chain uses TRBV15 with TRBJ2-5, with D perhaps matching TRBD2 (6 bases). The germline CDR1 and CDR2 sequences are LNHNV and YYDKDF (reference sequence). The CDR3 consists of 15 residues. Trimming pared 5 bases from V and 2 bases from J, leaving 15 bases between. The CDR3 sequence: CATSGEAFGQETQYF. The CDR3 coding sequence is TGTGCCACCAGCGGGGAGGCTTTTGGGCAAGAGACCCAGTACTTC.

This clone was observed a single time. J is TRBJ2-7 and V is TRBV27, with a possible D match to TRBD2 (5 bases). The CDR3 runs to 13 residues. V lost 3 bases and J lost 3, with 9 bases in between. In germline, CDR1 is MNHEY, CDR2 SMNVEV (reference sequence). CDR3 residues: CASSFAEGYEQYF. The CDR3 DNA reads as TGTGCCAGCAGTTTTGCTGAGGGCTACGAGCAGTACTTC.

V and J are TRBV9 and TRBJ2-7; possibly TRBD1 for D (6 bases). Germline CDR1 is SGDLS and CDR2 is YYNGEE. V was cut by 0 bases and J by 3 bases, with 13 bases left in between. The CDR3 extends over 15 amino acids. This CDR3 reads CASSVGGQTGYEQYF. DNA for the CDR3: TGTGCCAGCAGCGTAGGGGGGCAGACCGGCTACGAGCAGTACTTC.

The chain has TRBV7-7 and TRBJ2-5; TRBD2 aligns across 7 bases. Looked up from germline, CDR1 is SSHAT and CDR2 is FNYEAQ (reference sequence). The CDR3 is made up of 15 amino acids. Trimming took 1 base from V and 2 from J; bases not matched to a gene: 4. The CDR3 sequence: CASSLEPRGQETQYF. The DNA of the CDR3 is TGTGCCAGCAGCTTAGAGCCGCGGGGGCAAGAGACCCAGTACTTC.

The chain uses TRBV27 and TRBJ2-7, with 7 bases that match TRBD1. Germline lookup yields CDR1 MNHEY and CDR2 SMNVEV (reference sequence). The CDR3 totals 15 residues. The J segment lost 5 bases and the V segment lost 2 bases, leaving 9 bases of the junction unmatched. The CDR3 is CASSLGYRGGNEQYF. DNA for the CDR3: TGTGCCAGCAGTTTAGGGTACAGGGGTGGGAACGAGCAGTACTTC.

J is TRBJ1-4 and V is TRBV11-2; 7 positions match TRBD1. After removal of 4 bases from V and 3 bases from J, the junction contained 5 bases not matched to a gene. The CDR3 has 15 residues. Per the germline V gene, CDR1 is SGHAT and CDR2 is FQNNGV. Here the CDR3 reads CASSSSGQPNEKLFF. The DNA for the CDR3 is TGTGCCAGCAGCTCCTCGGGACAGCCTAATGAAAAACTGTTTTTT.

The V gene is TRBV4-1, the J gene TRBJ2-2; 10 bases are a match to TRBD2. CDR1 is MGHRA and CDR2 is YSYEKL in the germline V gene. V was pared by 1 base and J by 5 bases, with 7 bases of the junction left unmatched. There are 17 residues in the CDR3. The CDR3 nucleotides read TGCGCCAGCAGCCAAGCTAGCGGGAGAGTGGGGACCGGGGAGCTGTTTTTT. It specifies CASSQASGRVGTGELFF.

V and J are TRBV25-1 and TRBJ2-3; a possible D gene is TRBD1 (7 bases). Germline V gene lookup returns CDR1 MGHDK and CDR2 SYGVNS. CDR3 length: 16 amino acids. V lost 2 bases and J 4 bases, leaving 16 bases between the germline ends. As DNA, the CDR3 is TGTGCCAGCAGTGAAGGAGGGACAGCTTTGGCAGATACGCAGTATTTT. This encodes CASSEGGTALADTQYF.

On this clone itself: One end of the junction does not line up with germline, which may come from a read error. Different DNA sequences within this sample yield the same CDR3. This sequence joins TRBV28 and TRBJ2-7; TRBD2 matches at 9 bases. Germline-derived CDR1 and CDR2 are MDHEN and SYDVKM. CDR3 size: 19 residues. CDR3 region: CASSLRVIVAGGVSYEQYF. In DNA form, the CDR3 reads TGTGCCAGCAGTTTACGCGTCATTGTTGCGGGGGGGGTCTCCTACGAGCAATACTTC.

This clone was seen a single time. The chain has TRBV11-3 and TRBJ2-1, with 8 positions matching TRBD2. This CDR3 region has 16 residues. V trimming: 3 bases; J trimming: 5 bases; junction bases outside the gene matches: 9. Germline CDR1 reads SGHNT; CDR2 reads YENEEA. This CDR3 is CASSFSSSRGDNEQFF. CDR3 in DNA: TGTGCCAGCAGCTTTTCATCTTCGCGGGGGGACAATGAGCAGTTCTTC.

The rearrangement links TRBV7-6 to TRBJ2-7, with a possible D match to TRBD1 (6 bases). This CDR3 comprises 15 residues. Germline V gene sequence: CDR1 SGHVS, CDR2 FNYEAQ. V lost 1 base to trimming and J lost 2 bases, with 12 bases between them. The CDR3 DNA is TGTGCCAGCAGCTTAGGCACAGGGATCACCTACGAGCAGTACTTC. It specifies CASSLGTGITYEQYF.

V and J are TRBV7-8 and TRBJ2-1, with a weak D call TRBD2 (5 bases). With 7 bases removed from V and 0 bases from J, the gap between germline ends came to 13 bases. This CDR3 contains 15 residues. Germline values: CDR1 SGHVS, CDR2 FQNEAQ. The CDR3 region is CASTFGGYSYNEQFF. CDR3 nucleotides: TGTGCCAGCACCTTTGGCGGGTACTCCTACAATGAGCAGTTCTTC.

This sequence joins TRBV5-6 and TRBJ2-7; D might be TRBD2 (6 bases). From germline, CDR1 is SGHDT and CDR2 YYEEEE. The CDR3 has 16 amino acids. V was shortened by 0 bases and J by 0 bases, with 13 bases between the two germline ends. The CDR3 bases are TGTGCCAGCAGCTTGGCCGGGGGACTCCGCTCCTACGAGCAGTACTTC. This codes for CASSLAGGLRSYEQYF.

The V call is TRBV7-3, the J call TRBJ2-1, with 12 bases that match TRBD2. The CDR3 is 17 amino acids. Germline V gene data show CDR1 as SGHTA and CDR2 as FQGTGA. V shed 1 base, J shed 10 bases, and the junction held 11 bases outside the gene matches. The CDR3 here is CASSLISLAGGRGEQFF. DNA for the CDR3: TGTGCCAGCAGCTTAATATCACTAGCGGGGGGCAGGGGGGAGCAGTTCTTC.

This chain joins TRBV4-2 and TRBJ1-5; maybe TRBD1 (5 bases). V was trimmed by 1 base and J by 0 bases, leaving 13 bases between them. The CDR3 length is 17 residues. The germline gives CDR1 LGHNA, CDR2 YNFKEQ. The CDR3 loop reads CASSQGRQNHSNQPQHF. CDR3 nucleotides: TGTGCCAGCAGCCAAGGCCGACAGAACCATAGCAATCAGCCCCAGCATTTT.

The J gene is TRBJ2-1, the V gene TRBV4-2; 7 positions match TRBD1. After removal of 2 bases from V and 5 bases from J, the junction contained 3 bases not matched to a gene. The CDR3 is 14 residues long. The germline V gene encodes CDR1 LGHNA and CDR2 YNFKEQ. Here the CDR3 reads CASSQIDRDNEQFF. In DNA form, the CDR3 reads TGTGCCAGCAGCCAAATCGACAGGGACAATGAGCAGTTCTTC.

The rearrangement uses TRBV5-1 and TRBJ1-6, with D possibly matching TRBD1 (6 bases). Germline V gene sequence: CDR1 SGHRS, CDR2 YFSETQ. The germline V and J ends were trimmed by 1 base and 3 bases, with 11 bases remaining between them. The CDR3 loop spans 16 amino acids. The CDR3 reads CASSLSTGLYNSPLHF. In nucleotides, the CDR3 is TGCGCCAGCAGCTTGTCGACAGGCCTCTATAATTCACCCCTCCACTTT.